This entry lists 5 T cell receptor beta chains sequenced from one sample in a study of CD8 T cells in ankylosing spondylitis. TCRdb re-derived calls from the 5' RACE reads in MiXCR, one entry per CDR3 protein. The data contain about 160,000 distinct CDR3 sequences, around a tenth of them seen just once; the ten biggest clones take up around 16%. The material sequenced was blood, either unsorted or a sorted T cell fraction (not recorded which). The receptors come from a female donor with ankylosing spondylitis or in good health (not recorded which).

This sequence joins TRBV29-1 and TRBJ1-2, with D possibly being TRBD1 (6 bases). In germline, CDR1 is SQVTM, CDR2 ANQGSEA. The CDR3 length is 13 residues. V was trimmed by 8 bases and J by 8 bases, leaving 21 bases between them. The CDR3 region is CSWQQGGGQGYTF. CDR3 nucleotide sequence: TGCAGCTGGCAGCAAGGAGGCGGACAGGGCTACACCTTC. The full variable domain, rest sourced from reference TRBV29-1 and TRBJ1-2, is SAVISQKPSRDICQRGTSLTIQCQVDSQVTMMFWYRQQPGQSLTLIATANQGSEATYESGFVIDKFPISRPNLTFSTLTVSNMSPEDSSIYLCSWQQGGGQGYTFGSGTRLTVV.

This clonotype was seen more than once but under ten times. This chain joins TRBV11-1 and TRBJ2-7; D remains ambiguous. The V end lost 3 bases, the J end lost 5 bases, and 8 bases lay between the germline ends. This CDR3 is 12 amino acids long. CDR1 is SGHAT, CDR2 FQDESV, per germline (reference sequence). This CDR3 is CASSFARNEQYF. The CDR3 DNA reads TGTGCCAGCAGCTTTGCACGCAACGAGCAGTACTTC.

CDR3 in amino acids: CASSLVGLRPSKRADTQYF. CDR3 nucleotides: TGTGCCAGCAGCTTAGTGGGACTCCGACCCTCAAAAAGGGCAGATACGCAGTATTTT. The chain combines TRBV11-2 with TRBJ2-3; TRBD2 is a possible D gene (6 bases). The CDR3 totals 19 residues. Germline V gives CDR1 SGHAT, CDR2 FQNNGV. Trimming took off 1 base at V and 4 bases at J, with 24 bases between the two ends.

The table lists this clonotype with many counts. This chain uses TRBV12-3 or TRBV12-4 with TRBJ2-1; perhaps TRBD1 as D (6 bases). CDR3 length: 12 amino acids. V was pared by 5 bases and J by 9 bases, with 11 bases between. CDR3 DNA sequence: TGTGCCAGCAGTCCCCAGGGGTCTGAGCAGTTCTTC. Its translation: CASSPQGSEQFF.

The J gene is TRBJ2-1, the V gene TRBV19; 13 nucleotides line up with TRBD2. V lost 4 bases, J lost 7 bases, and 4 bases stayed unmatched. CDR1 and CDR2 from the germline V gene are LNHDA and SQIVND (reference sequence). This CDR3 is 15 amino acids long. In DNA, the CDR3 is TGTGCCAGTAGTAACGAGACTAGCGGGGGGAATGAGCAGTTCTTC. Encoded protein: CASSNETSGGNEQFF. Filled out from reference TRBV19 and TRBJ2-1, the complete variable domain reads DGGITQSPKYLFRKEGQNVTLSCEQNLNHDAMYWYRQDPGQGLRLIYYSQIVNDFQKGDIAEGYSVSREKKESFPLTVTSAQKNPTAFYLCASSNETSGGNEQFFGPGTRLTVL.